This T cell receptor (beta chain) was identified during a study of cytomegalovirus exposure and HLA in healthy donors. Findings and limits, study-wide: The study listed roughly 150 cytomegalovirus-associated TCR beta chains.

There are 12 residues in the CDR3. Losses at the gene ends were 5 bases for V and 6 bases for J; bases not matched to a gene: 1. The V gene's germline CDR1 is KGHSH and CDR2 LQKENI. For this clone: The antigen is not known.

The PCR used 60 Vbeta and 13 Jbeta primers. Assay: immunoSEQ multiplex PCR; the TCRdb copy retains only in-frame clones and omits some. The clone table shows 45,000 to 70,000 clones, with the ten largest holding roughly an eighth. The specimen sequenced was PBMCs. This chain links TRBV18 with TRBJ1-1, with 9 bases aligning to TRBD1. This clonotype was sampled from a woman between 25 and 40 years old in good health and CMV-seropositive. CDR3 amino acids: CASSGQGPEAFF. DNA of the CDR3: TGTGCCAGCTCAGGACAGGGGCCTGAAGCTTTCTTT.